Following are 27 T cell receptor beta chains from one sample sequenced in a study of monozygotic twins with inflammatory bowel disease. TCRdb processed the 5' RACE reads again and assigns one entry to each CDR3 protein, with no DNA. Its listing shows approximately 100,000 distinct CDR3 sequences. The specimen was blood. These TCRs come from a human donor with ulcerative colitis or Crohn's disease, or a healthy co-twin of an affected twin (not recorded which).

The chain employs TRBV5-1 and TRBJ1-1; TCRdb outputs TRBD1, but without DNA this stays unchecked. The CDR3 runs to 15 residues. Germline lookup yields CDR1 SGHRS and CDR2 YFSETQ. The CDR3 reads CASSLEGTATVEAFF.

This chain connects TRBV6-2 or TRBV6-3 to TRBJ1-3. There are 11 residues in the CDR3. Germline loops: CDR1 MNHEY, CDR2 SVGEGT. CDR3 protein: CASSRGNTIYF.

The chain couples TRBV7-2 to TRBJ1-1; TCRdb indicates TRBD1, and absent DNA this call remains unverified. This CDR3 region has 14 residues. Germline values: CDR1 SGHTA, CDR2 FQGNSA. This CDR3 reads CASSRTGVITEAFF.

CDR3 sequence: CASSLSQLSYEQYF. The chain joins TRBV12-3 or TRBV12-4 to TRBJ2-7. CDR3 size: 14 residues.

The chain couples TRBV7-2 to TRBJ1-1; the TCRdb call, TRBD1, lacks DNA for checking. In germline, CDR1 is SGHTA, CDR2 FQGNSA. CDR3 size: 16 residues. The CDR3: CASSLQGGVKMTEAFF.

The J gene is TRBJ2-7, the V gene TRBV6-2 or TRBV6-3; TCRdb calls TRBD2, which cannot be checked without DNA. This CDR3 is 16 amino acids long. The germline gives CDR1 MNHEY, CDR2 SVGEGT. CDR3 sequence reads: CASSEGRGRAIHEQYF.

The genes are TRBV7-8 and TRBJ2-1; the TCRdb call, TRBD1, lacks DNA for checking. Germline V gene sequence: CDR1 SGHVS, CDR2 FQNEAQ. The CDR3 consists of 16 residues. CDR3 protein: CASTLGTGYSYNEQFF.

V and J are TRBV4-3 and TRBJ1-1; TCRdb calls TRBD1, which cannot be checked without DNA. The CDR3 is 16 amino acids. Per the germline V gene, CDR1 is LGHNA and CDR2 is YSLEER. This CDR3 is CASCQWDRGRNTEAFF.

The rearrangement links TRBV11-1 to TRBJ1-1. Looked up from germline, CDR1 is SGHAT and CDR2 is FQDESV (reference sequence). The CDR3 consists of 13 residues. CDR3 sequence reads: CASATRTFTEAFF.

The rearrangement links TRBV5-1 to TRBJ2-5. This CDR3 spans 13 amino acids. Per germline, CDR1 SGHRS and CDR2 YFSETQ. CDR3: CASSLVAEETQYF.

The genes are TRBV5-1 and TRBJ2-5; the TCRdb D gene call, TRBD1, has no DNA to confirm it. The germline V gene has CDR1 SGHRS and CDR2 YFSETQ. The CDR3 extends over 15 amino acids. CDR3 sequence: CASSLKGGAGETQYF.

The rearrangement uses TRBV5-6 and TRBJ2-7; lacking DNA, the TRBD1 call made by TCRdb goes unchecked. The CDR3 has 13 residues. Per the germline V gene, CDR1 is SGHDT and CDR2 is YYEEEE. Here the CDR3 reads CASSVGVPKEQYF.

V is TRBV16 and J is TRBJ1-5. CDR3 size: 15 residues. CDR1 is KGHSY, CDR2 FQNENV, per germline. CDR3 region: CASSQSRLSNQPQHF.

The chain couples TRBV6-1 to TRBJ1-3. Germline V gene data show CDR1 as MNHNS and CDR2 as SASEGT. The CDR3 sequence is 14 residues long. The CDR3 spells CASQLSLDGNTIYF.

This chain links TRBV7-8 with TRBJ2-7; TCRdb indicates TRBD2, and absent DNA this call remains unverified. The CDR3 length is 19 residues. Germline CDR1 and CDR2: SGHVS and FQNEAQ. CDR3: CASNPRRTSGGAFTYEQYF.

The chain has TRBV7-2 and TRBJ1-2; TCRdb indicates TRBD1, and absent DNA this call remains unverified. The CDR3 length is 14 residues. CDR1 is SGHTA, CDR2 FQGNSA, per germline. CDR3: CASSLARVGGGYTF.

CDR3 amino acids: CASSDFFATTYEQYF. The V call is TRBV10-2, the J call TRBJ2-7; lacking DNA, the TRBD2 call made by TCRdb goes unchecked. CDR3 length equals 15 residues. Germline lookup yields CDR1 WSHSY and CDR2 SAAADI.

This rearrangement joins TRBV6-6 to TRBJ1-1; there is no DNA to check the TCRdb D call of TRBD1. The CDR3 has 13 amino acids. The germline gives CDR1 MNHNY, CDR2 SVGAGI (reference sequence). CDR3 sequence: CASSYRQGSEAFF.

The rearrangement uses TRBV15 and TRBJ2-7. The germline CDR1 and CDR2 sequences are LNHNV and YYDKDF (reference sequence). The CDR3 is made up of 14 amino acids. CDR3 sequence: CATSRARSSYEQYF.

V is TRBV7-9 and J is TRBJ2-1; the TCRdb D gene call, TRBD2, has no DNA to confirm it. The V gene's germline CDR1 is SEHNR and CDR2 FQNEAQ (reference sequence). The CDR3 contains 15 residues. CDR3 sequence: CASSRGLAGTNEQFF.

The V gene is TRBV6-1, the J gene TRBJ2-5; TCRdb's D call, TRBD2, is unchecked because there is no DNA. Germline loops: CDR1 MNHNS, CDR2 SASEGT. The CDR3 is 15 amino acids. The CDR3 loop is CASGPTSGMTETQYF.

The chain recombines TRBV7-6 with TRBJ2-5. CDR1 is SGHVS and CDR2 is FNYEAQ in the germline V gene. The CDR3 covers 12 residues. CDR3 loop: CASSLGRETQYF.

This chain links TRBV12-3 or TRBV12-4 with TRBJ1-1; without DNA, the TCRdb call of TRBD1 cannot be checked. This CDR3 spans 15 amino acids. The CDR3 here is CASTGGTGRDTEAFF.

The CDR3 reads CASSQTSGTGTYEQYF. The V gene is TRBV4-2, the J gene TRBJ2-7; TCRdb outputs TRBD1, but without DNA this stays unchecked. The CDR3 length is 16 residues. Germline V gives CDR1 LGHNA, CDR2 YNFKEQ.

The rearrangement uses TRBV5-1 and TRBJ2-2; no DNA is available, so the TRBD1 call from TCRdb remains unchecked. The CDR3 is made up of 16 amino acids. Germline CDR1 and CDR2: SGHRS and YFSETQ. This CDR3 reads CASSLKRVRGAGELFF.

The rearrangement joins TRBV20-1 to TRBJ1-1. The CDR3 has 15 amino acids. Per germline, CDR1 DFQATT and CDR2 SNEGSKA (reference sequence). The CDR3 is CSARPVQKENTEAFF.

The V gene is TRBV5-1, the J gene TRBJ2-7; as DNA is missing, the TRBD2 call by TCRdb cannot be tested. The CDR3 spans 14 residues. Germline-derived CDR1 and CDR2 are SGHRS and YFSETQ. The CDR3 protein is CASSLTRVDLEQYF.